The present T cell receptor (beta chain) was sequenced within a study of OX40 agonist ivuxolimab in advanced cancers. For the study at large: In this cohort, patients received ivuxolimab, an agonistic anti-OX40 (CD134) antibody. People in dose escalation had one of these cancers: hepatocellular carcinoma, melanoma, renal cell or head and neck cancer.

TCRdb's copy holds only in-frame clones and misses some; the assay was immunoSEQ multiplex PCR. The sample holds 65,000 or so clones, about 83% seen once. The study, taken as a whole, reports: Nonresponders, in some cases, also had low normalized T-cell clonal expansion. In general, CD8+ T cells held more expanded clones than CD4+ did, on average.

About this clone: Its matching antigen is unknown.

The specimen was CD4+ or CD8+ T cells sorted from blood, collected in a trial of the OX40 agonist ivuxolimab. This sequence was found in an adult with an advanced solid tumor such as melanoma, head and neck, liver or kidney cancer.

DNA of the CDR3: TGTGCCAGCAGACGACAGGGACAAGAGACCCAGTACTTC. Its protein is CASRRQGQETQYF. This chain uses TRBV6-1 with TRBJ2-5; 7 bases match TRBD1. The trim removed 6 bases at V and 2 bases at J, leaving 3 bases unmatched. CDR1 and CDR2 from the germline V gene are MNHNS and SASEGT. The CDR3 has 13 amino acids.